This TCR beta chain stems from a study of Ad26.COV2.S vaccination and SARS-CoV-2 variants. Study-wide results and caveats: Measurements of TCR breadth and depth may have given underestimates of the total T cell responses.

As for treatment: roughly 18 received Ad26.COV2.S at low or high dose, single or two shots; five or six received placebo; per-sample allocation not given. At day 63 after the first vaccine or placebo injection, samples were drawn. Boston hosted the donor, who was an adult aged 18-55 years. This table comes from immunoSEQ multiplex PCR, and its TCRdb copy is limited to in-frame clones, with some not included. The sample has some 370,000 clones, around 82% seen once; the top ten hold about 7.1%. A note on this clone: No antigen is known for it.

V lost 0 bases and J lost 6, with 12 bases in between. The CDR3 extends over 14 amino acids. Germline V lookup: CDR1 LNHNV, CDR2 YYDKDF (reference sequence). Here the sequenced sample was peripheral blood, taken in a trial of Ad26.COV2.S vaccine versus placebo. The rearrangement joins TRBV15 to TRBJ2-7; D unclear. This TCR was sampled from a person aged 18-65 years who received the Ad26.COV2.S COVID-19 vaccine or a placebo. The chain's CDR3 is CATSRDKTAPEQYF. The CDR3, as DNA: TGTGCCACCAGCAGAGATAAAACAGCCCCCGAGCAGTACTTC.